This passage covers 12 T cell receptor beta chains from one sample sequenced in a study of blood T cell repertoires in COVID-19. The repertoire was sequenced with immunoSEQ multiplex PCR; TCRdb's copy has only in-frame clones and lacks some. The table records approximately 260,000 clones, 80% to 90% of them present only once. The sequencing sample was made of peripheral blood. Source of these receptors: a woman in her sixties or seventies with COVID-19, enrolled during active disease.

The V and J genes are TRBV13 and TRBJ2-7; 8 bases are a match to TRBD2. The germline V gene has CDR1 PRHDT and CDR2 FYEKMQ (reference sequence). CDR3 length: 15 residues. The V segment lost 2 bases and the J segment 6 bases; nucleotides outside the gene matches: 9. CDR3 bases: TGTGCCAGCAGCTTAAGTGGCGGGAGGTTCCGCGAGCAGTACTTC. Translated, it gives CASSLSGGRFREQYF.

The V call is TRBV10-3, the J call TRBJ1-1, with a tentative D call TRBD1 (5 bases). The CDR3 totals 14 residues. Trimming shortened V by 6 bases and J by 0 bases, and 11 bases separated the two germline ends. Looked up from germline, CDR1 is ENHRY and CDR2 is SYGVKD. CDR3 protein: CAIRGGGVNTEAFF. The CDR3 DNA is TGTGCCATCAGGGGCGGGGGAGTGAACACTGAAGCTTTCTTT.

The rearrangement joins TRBV18 to TRBJ1-6; D may be TRBD1 (6 bases). CDR3 length: 13 amino acids. CDR1 is KGHSH, CDR2 LQKENI, per germline. V gave up 3 bases and J gave up 10 bases, with 10 bases separating them. CDR3 in amino acids: CASSPGAESPLHF. CDR3 coding DNA: TGTGCCAGCTCACCGGGGGCCGAGTCACCCCTCCACTTT.

The genes are TRBV30 and TRBJ2-3, with TRBD2 matching 7 bases. This CDR3 spans 14 amino acids. The ends lost 4 bases at V and 5 bases at J; junction bases unmatched: 9. CDR1 and CDR2 from the germline V gene are GTSNPN and SVGIG (reference sequence). The DNA for the CDR3 is TGTGCCTGGAACCCGGGAGGCCCGGGAGATACGCAGTATTTT. Encoded protein: CAWNPGGPGDTQYF.

The V gene is TRBV4-3, the J gene TRBJ2-6; perhaps TRBD1 as D (6 bases). The CDR3 extends over 18 amino acids. V was shortened by 0 bases and J by 0 bases, with 12 bases between the two germline ends. Germline loops: CDR1 LGHNA, CDR2 YSLEER. This chain's CDR3 is CASSQERQGSSGANVLTF. CDR3 in DNA: TGCGCCAGCAGCCAAGAGAGGCAGGGGAGCTCTGGGGCCAACGTCCTGACTTTC.

J is TRBJ2-7 and V is TRBV7-2, with TRBD2 matching over 10 bases. The J segment lost 3 bases and the V segment lost 5 bases, leaving 7 bases of the junction unmatched. Germline CDR1 is SGHTA and CDR2 is FQGNSA. This CDR3 has 15 amino acids. The CDR3 DNA reads TGTGCCAGCAGCCGGACTAGCGGATATGTCTACGAGCAGTACTTC. It specifies CASSRTSGYVYEQYF. Full variable domain (remainder filled in from reference TRBV7-2 and TRBJ2-7): GAGVSQSPSNKVTEKGKDVELRCDPISGHTALYWYRQSLGQGLEFLIYFQGNSAPDKSGLPSDRFSAERTGGSVSTLTIQRTQQEDSAVYLCASSRTSGYVYEQYFGPGTRLTVT.

J is TRBJ1-2 and V is TRBV29-1, with D uncertain. There are 11 residues in the CDR3. Germline V gene lookup returns CDR1 SQVTM and CDR2 ANQGSEA. With 3 bases removed from V and 5 bases from J, the gap between germline ends came to 7 bases. CDR3 nucleotides: TGCAGCGTTGACCCTGAGTATGGCTACACCTTC. Amino acids: CSVDPEYGYTF.

The CDR3 region is CASSRTSGSGGSSETQYF. The CDR3 DNA reads as TGTGCCAGCTCACGGACTAGCGGGTCCGGAGGGTCTTCGGAGACCCAGTACTTC. The chain recombines TRBV18 with TRBJ2-5, with TRBD2 identical over 11 bases. Trimming cost V 4 bases and J 5 bases; bases outside gene matches: 15. The germline gives CDR1 KGHSH, CDR2 LQKENI. The CDR3 runs 18 residues.

The chain joins TRBV11-3 to TRBJ2-5, with D perhaps TRBD1 (6 bases). Germline V gene data show CDR1 as SGHNT and CDR2 as YENEEA. CDR3 length equals 13 residues. V gave up 5 bases and J gave up 1 base, with 8 bases separating them. As DNA, the CDR3 is TGTGCCAGCAGCGGGGACACCCAAGAGACCCAGTACTTC. This codes for CASSGDTQETQYF.

The chain links TRBV27 to TRBJ1-6; D perhaps matches TRBD1 (5 bases). Germline CDR1 is MNHEY and CDR2 is SMNVEV (reference sequence). Trimming stripped 6 bases from V and 5 bases from J, with 11 bases between. This CDR3 contains 14 residues. Here the CDR3 reads CASSQGQHNSPLHF. The CDR3 nucleotides read TGTGCCAGCAGCCAAGGACAACATAATTCACCCCTCCACTTT.

This clone has just one count. The rearrangement uses TRBV29-1 and TRBJ2-2, with a weak D call TRBD1 (6 bases). V gave up 7 bases and J gave up 2 bases, with 11 bases separating them. The germline CDR1 and CDR2 sequences are SQVTM and ANQGSEA. The CDR3 spans 13 residues. The CDR3: CSGGTLNTGELFF. The CDR3 DNA is TGCAGCGGGGGGACATTAAACACCGGGGAGCTGTTTTTT.

The rearrangement uses TRBV4-3 and TRBJ2-1; D is unresolved. Per germline, CDR1 LGHNA and CDR2 YSLEER. CDR3 length equals 13 residues. With 0 bases removed from V and 5 bases from J, the gap between germline ends came to 5 bases. This CDR3 is CASSQDLHNEQFF. CDR3 coding DNA: TGCGCCAGCAGCCAAGATCTACACAATGAGCAGTTCTTC.